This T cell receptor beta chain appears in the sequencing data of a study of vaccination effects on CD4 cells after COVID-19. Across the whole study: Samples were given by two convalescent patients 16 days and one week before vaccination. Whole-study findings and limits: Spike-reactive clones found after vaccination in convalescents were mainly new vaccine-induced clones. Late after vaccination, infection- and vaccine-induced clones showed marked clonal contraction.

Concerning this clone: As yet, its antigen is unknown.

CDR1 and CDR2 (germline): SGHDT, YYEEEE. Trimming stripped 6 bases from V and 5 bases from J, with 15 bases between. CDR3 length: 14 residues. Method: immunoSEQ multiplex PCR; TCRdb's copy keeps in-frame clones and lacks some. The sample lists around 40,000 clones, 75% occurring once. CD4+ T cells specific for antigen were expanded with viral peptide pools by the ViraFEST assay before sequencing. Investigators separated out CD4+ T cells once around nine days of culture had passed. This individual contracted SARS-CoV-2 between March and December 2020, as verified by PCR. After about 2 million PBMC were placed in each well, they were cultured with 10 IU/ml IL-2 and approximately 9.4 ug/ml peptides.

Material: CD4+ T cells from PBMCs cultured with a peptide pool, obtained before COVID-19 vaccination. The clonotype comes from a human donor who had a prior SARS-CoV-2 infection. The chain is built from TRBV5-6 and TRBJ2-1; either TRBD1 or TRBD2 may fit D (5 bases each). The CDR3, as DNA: TGTGCCAGCACCCGAACCGGGACCAACAATGAGCAGTTCTTC. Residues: CASTRTGTNNEQFF.